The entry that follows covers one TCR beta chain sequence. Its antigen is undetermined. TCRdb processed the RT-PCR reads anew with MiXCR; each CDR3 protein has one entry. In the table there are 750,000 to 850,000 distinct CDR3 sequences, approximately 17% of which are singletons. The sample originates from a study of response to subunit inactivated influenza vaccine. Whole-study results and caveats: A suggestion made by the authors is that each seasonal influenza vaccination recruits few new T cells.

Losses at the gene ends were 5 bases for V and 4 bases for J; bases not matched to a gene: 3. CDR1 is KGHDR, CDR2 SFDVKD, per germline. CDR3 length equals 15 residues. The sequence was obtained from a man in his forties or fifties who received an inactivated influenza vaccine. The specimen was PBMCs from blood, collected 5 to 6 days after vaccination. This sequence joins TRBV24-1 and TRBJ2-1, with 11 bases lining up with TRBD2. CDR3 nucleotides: TGTGCCACCAGTGCCGGGACTAGCGGATACAATGAGCAGTTCTTC. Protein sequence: CATSAGTSGYNEQFF.